This entry describes one TCR beta chain. Trimming removed 5 bases from V and 5 bases from J, with 20 bases in between. The CDR3 is made up of 16 amino acids. Germline V gene sequence: CDR1 MDHEN, CDR2 SYDVKM. The data are from a study of blood T cell repertoires in COVID-19. Study context: Sample material is recorded as cDNA or gDNA derived from T cells, B-cell-depleted T cells, or PBMCs.

Methods used by the authors: Estimated nucleated cell counts came from reference gene primer amplification. Only in-frame clones appear in the TCRdb table, and some are missing; sequencing was by immunoSEQ multiplex PCR. V, J and clone size were drawn from that table, and D and trimming were deduced from the DNA. Of some 180,000 clones detected, 70% to 90% appear once; the ten largest clones hold 20% to 25%. Sequencing used peripheral blood. The V and J genes are TRBV28 and TRBJ2-3, with D tentatively TRBD2 (7 bases). The TCR sequence derives from a man between 65 and 85 years old with active or convalescent COVID-19. The CDR3 DNA reads TGTGCCAGCAGTGGGCGGGGGCTACTTAGGTTAGATACGCAGTATTTT. Protein: CASSGRGLLRLDTQYF.